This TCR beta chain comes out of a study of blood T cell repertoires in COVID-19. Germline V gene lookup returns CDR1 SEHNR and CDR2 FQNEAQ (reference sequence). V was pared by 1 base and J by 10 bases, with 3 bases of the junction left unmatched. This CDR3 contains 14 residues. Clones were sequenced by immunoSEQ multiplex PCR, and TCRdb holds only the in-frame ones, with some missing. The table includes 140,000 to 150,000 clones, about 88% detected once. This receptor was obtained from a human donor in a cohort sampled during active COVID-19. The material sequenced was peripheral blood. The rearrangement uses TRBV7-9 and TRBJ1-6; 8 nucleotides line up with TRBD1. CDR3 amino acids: CASSLGTGMSPLHF. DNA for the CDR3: TGTGCCAGCAGCTTAGGGACAGGGATGTCACCCCTCCACTTT.